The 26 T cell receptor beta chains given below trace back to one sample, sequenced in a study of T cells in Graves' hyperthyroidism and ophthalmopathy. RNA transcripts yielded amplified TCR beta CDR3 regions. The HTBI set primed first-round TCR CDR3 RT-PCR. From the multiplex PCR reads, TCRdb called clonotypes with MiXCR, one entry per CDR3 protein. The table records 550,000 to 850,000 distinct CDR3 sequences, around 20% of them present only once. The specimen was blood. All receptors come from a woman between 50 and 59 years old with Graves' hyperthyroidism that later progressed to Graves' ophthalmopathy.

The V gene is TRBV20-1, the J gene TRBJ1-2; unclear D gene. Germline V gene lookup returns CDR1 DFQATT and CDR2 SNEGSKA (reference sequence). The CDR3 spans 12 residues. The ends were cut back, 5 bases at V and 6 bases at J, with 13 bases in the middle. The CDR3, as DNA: TGCAGTGCTTGGACTCCGGGTGATGGCTACACCTTC. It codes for CSAWTPGDGYTF.

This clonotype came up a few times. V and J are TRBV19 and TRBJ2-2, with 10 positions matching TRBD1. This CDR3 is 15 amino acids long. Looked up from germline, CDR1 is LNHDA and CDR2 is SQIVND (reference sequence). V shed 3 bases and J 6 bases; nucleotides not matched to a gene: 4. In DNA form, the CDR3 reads TGTGCCAGTAGTATTCCAGGACAGGGGGCCGGGGAGCTGTTTTTT. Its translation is CASSIPGQGAGELFF.

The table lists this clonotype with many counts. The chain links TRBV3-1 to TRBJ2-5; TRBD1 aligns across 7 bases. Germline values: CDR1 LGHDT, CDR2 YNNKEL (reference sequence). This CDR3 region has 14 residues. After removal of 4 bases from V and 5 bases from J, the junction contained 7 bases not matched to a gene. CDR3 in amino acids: CASSLIGRGETQYF. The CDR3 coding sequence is TGTGCCAGCAGCCTTATCGGCAGGGGGGAGACCCAGTACTTC.

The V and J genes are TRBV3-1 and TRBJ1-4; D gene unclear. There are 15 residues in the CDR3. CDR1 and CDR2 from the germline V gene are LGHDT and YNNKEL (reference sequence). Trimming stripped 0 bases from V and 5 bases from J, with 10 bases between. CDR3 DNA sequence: TGTGCCAGCAGCCAAGAGGTTGGGGTGAATGAAAAACTGTTTTTT. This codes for CASSQEVGVNEKLFF.

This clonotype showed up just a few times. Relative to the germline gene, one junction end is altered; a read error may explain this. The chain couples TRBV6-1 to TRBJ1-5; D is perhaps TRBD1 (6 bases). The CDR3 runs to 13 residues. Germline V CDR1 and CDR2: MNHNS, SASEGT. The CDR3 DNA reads TGTGCCAGTAGTGACAGGCTAGGACAGCCCCAGCATTTT. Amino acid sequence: CASSDRLGQPQHF.

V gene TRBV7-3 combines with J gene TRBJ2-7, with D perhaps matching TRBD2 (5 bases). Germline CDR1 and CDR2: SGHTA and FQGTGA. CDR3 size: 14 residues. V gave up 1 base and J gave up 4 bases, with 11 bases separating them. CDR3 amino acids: CASSLIGGIYEQYF. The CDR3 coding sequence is TGTGCCAGCAGCTTAATAGGAGGTATATACGAGCAGTACTTC.

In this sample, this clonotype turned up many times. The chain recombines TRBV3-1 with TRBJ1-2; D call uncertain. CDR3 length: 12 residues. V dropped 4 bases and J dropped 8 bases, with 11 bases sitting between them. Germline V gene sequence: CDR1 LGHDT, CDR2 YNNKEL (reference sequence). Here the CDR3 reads CASSPAGSGYTF. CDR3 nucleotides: TGTGCCAGCAGCCCCGCTGGGAGCGGCTACACCTTC.

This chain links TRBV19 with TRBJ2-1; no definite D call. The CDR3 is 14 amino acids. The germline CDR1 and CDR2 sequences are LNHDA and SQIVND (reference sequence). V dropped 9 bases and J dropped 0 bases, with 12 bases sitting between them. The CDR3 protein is CASKTEVSYNEQFF. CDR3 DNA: TGTGCCAGCAAAACAGAAGTCTCCTACAATGAGCAGTTCTTC.

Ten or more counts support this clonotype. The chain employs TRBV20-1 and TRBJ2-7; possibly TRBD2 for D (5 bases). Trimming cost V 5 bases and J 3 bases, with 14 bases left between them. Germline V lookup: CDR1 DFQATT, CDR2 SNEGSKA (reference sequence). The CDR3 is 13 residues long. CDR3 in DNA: TGCAGTGCTTCCGACACAGACTACTACGAGCAGTACTTC. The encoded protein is CSASDTDYYEQYF.

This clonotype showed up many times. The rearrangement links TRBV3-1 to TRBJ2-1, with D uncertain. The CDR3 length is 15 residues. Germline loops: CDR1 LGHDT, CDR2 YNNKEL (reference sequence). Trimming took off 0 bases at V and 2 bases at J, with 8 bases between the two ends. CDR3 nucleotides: TGTGCCAGCAGCCAAGAGGTCGGCACCTACAATGAGCAGTTCTTC. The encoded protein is CASSQEVGTYNEQFF.

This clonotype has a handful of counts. The CDR3 protein is CAISGTGEETQYF. The CDR3 bases are TGTGCCATCAGTGGGACGGGGGAGGAGACCCAGTACTTC. The genes are TRBV10-3 and TRBJ2-5; weak D call: TRBD2 (6 bases). The germline gives CDR1 ENHRY, CDR2 SYGVKD. V was trimmed by 4 bases and J by 5 bases, leaving 11 bases between them. The CDR3 contains 13 residues.

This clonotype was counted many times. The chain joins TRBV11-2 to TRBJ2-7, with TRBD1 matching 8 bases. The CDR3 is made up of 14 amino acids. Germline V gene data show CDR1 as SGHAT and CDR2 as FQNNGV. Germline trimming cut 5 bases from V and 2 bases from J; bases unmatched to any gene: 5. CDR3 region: CASSIRQGTYEQYF. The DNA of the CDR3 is TGTGCCAGCAGCATCCGACAGGGGACCTACGAGCAGTACTTC.

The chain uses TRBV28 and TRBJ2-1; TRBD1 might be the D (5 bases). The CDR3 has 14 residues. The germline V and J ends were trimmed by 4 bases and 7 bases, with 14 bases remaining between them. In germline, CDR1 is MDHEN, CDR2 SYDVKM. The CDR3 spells CASSSGGALNEQFF. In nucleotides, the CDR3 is TGTGCCAGCAGTTCAGGTGGGGCCCTAAATGAGCAGTTCTTC.

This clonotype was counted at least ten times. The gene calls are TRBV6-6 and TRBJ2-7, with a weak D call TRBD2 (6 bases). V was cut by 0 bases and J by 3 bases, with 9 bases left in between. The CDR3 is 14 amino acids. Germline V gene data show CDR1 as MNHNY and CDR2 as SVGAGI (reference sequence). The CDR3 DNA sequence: TGTGCCAGCAGTTACTCGGGGGAGGTCTACGAGCAGTACTTC. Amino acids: CASSYSGEVYEQYF.

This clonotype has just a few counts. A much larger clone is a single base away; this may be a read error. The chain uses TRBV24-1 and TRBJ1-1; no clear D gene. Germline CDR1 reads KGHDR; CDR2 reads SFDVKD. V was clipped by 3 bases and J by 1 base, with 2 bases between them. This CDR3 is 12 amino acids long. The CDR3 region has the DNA TGTGCCACCAGTGATCCGAACACTGAAGCTTTCTTT. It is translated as CATSDPNTEAFF.

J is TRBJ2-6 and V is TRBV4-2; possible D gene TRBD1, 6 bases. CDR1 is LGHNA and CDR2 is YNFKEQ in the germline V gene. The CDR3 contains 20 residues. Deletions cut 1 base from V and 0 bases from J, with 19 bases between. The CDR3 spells CASSQVFRGESLSGANVLTF. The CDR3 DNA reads TGTGCCAGCAGCCAAGTTTTCAGGGGAGAAAGCCTCTCTGGGGCCAACGTCCTGACTTTC.

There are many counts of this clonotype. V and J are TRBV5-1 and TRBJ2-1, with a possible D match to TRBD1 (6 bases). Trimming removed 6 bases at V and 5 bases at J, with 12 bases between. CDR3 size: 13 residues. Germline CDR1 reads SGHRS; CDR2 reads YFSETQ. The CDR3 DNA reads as TGCGCCAGCACCGGGACACCAGACAATGAGCAGTTCTTC. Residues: CASTGTPDNEQFF. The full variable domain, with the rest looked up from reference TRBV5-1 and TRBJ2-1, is KAGVTQTPRYLIKTRGQQVTLSCSPISGHRSVSWYQQTPGQGLQFLFEYFSETQRNKGNFPGRFSGRQFSNSRSEMNVSTLELGDSALYLCASTGTPDNEQFFGPGTRLTVL.

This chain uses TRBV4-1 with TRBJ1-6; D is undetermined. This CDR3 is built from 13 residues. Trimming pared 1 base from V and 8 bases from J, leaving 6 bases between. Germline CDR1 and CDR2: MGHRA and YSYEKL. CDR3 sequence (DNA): TGCGCCAGCAGCCAAGTTTCTGATTCACCCCTCCACTTT. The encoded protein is CASSQVSDSPLHF.

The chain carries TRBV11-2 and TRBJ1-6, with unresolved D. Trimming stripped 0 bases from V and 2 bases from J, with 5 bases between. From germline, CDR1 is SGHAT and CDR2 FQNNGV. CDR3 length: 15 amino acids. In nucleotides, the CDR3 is TGTGCCAGCAGCTTAGAAGGTCCCTATAATTCACCCCTCCACTTT. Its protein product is CASSLEGPYNSPLHF. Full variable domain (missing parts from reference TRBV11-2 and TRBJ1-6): EAGVAQSPRYKIIEKRQSVAFWCNPISGHATLYWYQQILGQGPKLLIQFQNNGVVDDSQLPKDRFSAERLKGVDSTLKIQPAKLEDSAVYLCASSLEGPYNSPLHFGNGTRLTVT.

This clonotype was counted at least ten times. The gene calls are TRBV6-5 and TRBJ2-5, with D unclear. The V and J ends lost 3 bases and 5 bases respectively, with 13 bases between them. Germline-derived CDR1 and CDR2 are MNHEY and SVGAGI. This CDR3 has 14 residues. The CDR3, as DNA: TGTGCCAGCAGTTATGGTGGGCCCCGGGAGACCCAGTACTTC. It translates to CASSYGGPRETQYF.

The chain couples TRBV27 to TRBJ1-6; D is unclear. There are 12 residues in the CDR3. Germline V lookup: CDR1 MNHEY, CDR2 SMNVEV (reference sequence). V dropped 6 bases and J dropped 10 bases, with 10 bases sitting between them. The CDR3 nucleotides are TGTGCCAGCAGCGATAGGAACTCACCCCTCCACTTT. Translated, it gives CASSDRNSPLHF.

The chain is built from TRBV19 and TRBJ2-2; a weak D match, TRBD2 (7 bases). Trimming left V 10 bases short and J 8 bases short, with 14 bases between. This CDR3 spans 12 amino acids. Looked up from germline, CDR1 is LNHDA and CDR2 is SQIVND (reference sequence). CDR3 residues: CATRGAPGELFF. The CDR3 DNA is TGTGCCACCCGGGGGGCTCCGGGGGAGCTGTTTTTT.

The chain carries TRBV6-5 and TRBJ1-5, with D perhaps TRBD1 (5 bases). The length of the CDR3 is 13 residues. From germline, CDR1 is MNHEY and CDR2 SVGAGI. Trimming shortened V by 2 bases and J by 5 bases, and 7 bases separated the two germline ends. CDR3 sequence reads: CASSYGGHQPQHF. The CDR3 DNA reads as TGTGCCAGCAGTTACGGGGGTCATCAGCCCCAGCATTTT.

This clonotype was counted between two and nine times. The CDR3 bases are TGTGCCAGCAGTGAAGGGTCTAGCGGGGGGTTGAGTACGCAGTATTTT. Amino acids: CASSEGSSGGLSTQYF. The chain links TRBV6-1 to TRBJ2-3, with 11 bases that match TRBD2. With 1 base clipped from V and 8 bases from J, the junction kept 8 bases outside the gene matches. Germline-derived CDR1 and CDR2 are MNHNS and SASEGT. This CDR3 is built from 16 residues.

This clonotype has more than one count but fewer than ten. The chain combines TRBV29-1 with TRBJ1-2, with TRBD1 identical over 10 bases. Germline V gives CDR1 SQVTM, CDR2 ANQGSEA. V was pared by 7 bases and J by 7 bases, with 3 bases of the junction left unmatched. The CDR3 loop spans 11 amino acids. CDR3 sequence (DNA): TGCAGCGATCGGACAGGGGGTGGCTACACCTTC. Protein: CSDRTGGGYTF.

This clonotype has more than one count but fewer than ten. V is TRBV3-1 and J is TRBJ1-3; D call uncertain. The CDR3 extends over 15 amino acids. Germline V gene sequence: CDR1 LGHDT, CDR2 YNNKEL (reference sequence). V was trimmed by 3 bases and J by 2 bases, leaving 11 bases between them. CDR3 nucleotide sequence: TGTGCCAGCAGCCACACCGGGAGGACTGGAAACACCATATATTTT. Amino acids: CASSHTGRTGNTIYF.